This TCR beta chain was sequenced in a study of blood T cell repertoires in COVID-19. Study information: Nucleic acid was either cDNA or gDNA, and it came from T cells, B-cell-depleted T cells, or PBMCs.

V shed 5 bases and J 5 bases; nucleotides not matched to a gene: 8. Per the germline V gene, CDR1 is SGHRS and CDR2 is YFSETQ. There are 14 residues in the CDR3. Authors' data handling: Cell counts per sample came from amplifying reference gene primers. Measured with immunoSEQ multiplex PCR; TCRdb has only the in-frame clones, and not every one. That table gives V, J and clone size, and the DNA gave D and trimming. This table has about 160,000 clones, roughly 87% appearing once. The chain couples TRBV5-1 to TRBJ1-2; 8 nucleotides line up with TRBD1. Sequencing was done on a sample of peripheral blood. This clonotype was obtained from a woman aged 55-69 years with active or convalescent COVID-19. The CDR3 here is CASRPTTGDYGYTF. Written as DNA, the CDR3 is TGCGCCAGCAGACCCACGACAGGGGATTATGGCTACACCTTC.